Reported below is one TCR beta chain. Its antigen is as yet unknown. The DNA is left out, because the CDR3 cannot be placed on it with certainty; the CDR3 is given as TCRdb lists it. A single record per CDR3 protein comes from TCRdb applying MiXCR to the reads. The table shows approximately 770,000 distinct CDR3 sequences, with 29% occurring only once. The CDR3 totals 17 residues, both ends included. This record belongs to a study of T cell repertoires in cytomegalovirus infection. Study details: CMV infection together with matching HLA type was indicated by public TCR beta signatures.

Study results and limitations: It was HLA-C-restricted CMV-specific TCR beta clonotypes that dominated the response ex vivo.

The material was cultured CD8+ T cells from PBMCs, obtained from culture after CMV antigen stimulation. This sequence joins TRBV7-5 and TRBJ2-7; the table assigns TRBD1, which was not confirmed against the DNA. TRBV7-5 is annotated as a pseudogene. This TCR came from a human donor in good health (CMV status not recorded). Some clones in this sample may be carry-over from other donors' samples. CDR3 sequence: CISVSDLPGGDSYEQYF.